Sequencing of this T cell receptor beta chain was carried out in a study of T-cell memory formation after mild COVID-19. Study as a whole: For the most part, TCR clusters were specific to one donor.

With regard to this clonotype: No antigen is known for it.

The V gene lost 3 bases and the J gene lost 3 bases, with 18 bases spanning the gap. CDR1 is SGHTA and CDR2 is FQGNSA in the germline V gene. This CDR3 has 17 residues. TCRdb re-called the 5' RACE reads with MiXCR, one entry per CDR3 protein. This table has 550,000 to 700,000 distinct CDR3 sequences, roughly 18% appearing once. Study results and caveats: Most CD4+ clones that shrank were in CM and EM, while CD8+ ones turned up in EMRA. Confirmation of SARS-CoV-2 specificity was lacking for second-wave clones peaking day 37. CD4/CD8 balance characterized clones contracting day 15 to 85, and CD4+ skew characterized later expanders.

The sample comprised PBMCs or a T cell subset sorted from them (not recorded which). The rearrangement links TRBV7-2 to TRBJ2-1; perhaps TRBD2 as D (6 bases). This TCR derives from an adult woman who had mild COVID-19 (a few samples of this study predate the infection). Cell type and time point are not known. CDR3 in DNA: TGTGCCAGCAGCTTTGGGCTAGCGTTACGATACTACAATGAGCAGTTCTTC. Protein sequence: CASSFGLALRYYNEQFF.